The 26 T cell receptor beta chains given below trace back to one sample, sequenced in a study of blood T cell repertoires in COVID-19. Sequenced by immunoSEQ multiplex PCR; TCRdb stores in-frame clones only, minus some. The sample includes some 430,000 clones, 90% of them seen just once. The sequencing sample was made of PBMCs or T cells enriched from blood (not recorded which). Receptors were obtained from a man between 18 and 35 years old who had recovered from COVID-19.

This chain connects TRBV4-1 to TRBJ2-2, with D unclear. This CDR3 contains 13 residues. The germline V and J ends were trimmed by 1 base and 5 bases, with 5 bases remaining between them. From germline, CDR1 is MGHRA and CDR2 YSYEKL. The CDR3 spells CASSQVRTGELFF. As DNA, the CDR3 is TGCGCCAGCAGCCAAGTTCGTACCGGGGAGCTGTTTTTT.

The gene calls are TRBV27 and TRBJ2-3; 8 bases map to TRBD2. V lost 4 bases, J lost 0 bases, and 6 bases stayed unmatched. The CDR3 is 16 residues long. The V gene's germline CDR1 is MNHEY and CDR2 SMNVEV (reference sequence). CDR3 region: CASSSTSSGSTDTQYF. The CDR3 region has the DNA TGTGCCAGCAGTTCGACCTCTAGCGGGAGCACAGATACGCAGTATTTT.

This sequence joins TRBV7-8 and TRBJ1-1, with TRBD1 matching 8 bases. V shed 5 bases, J shed 0 bases, and the junction held 5 bases outside the gene matches. The CDR3 has 15 residues. The germline V gene encodes CDR1 SGHVS and CDR2 FQNEAQ. The CDR3 is CASSLGTGMNTEAFF. The CDR3 nucleotides are TGTGCCAGCAGCCTGGGGACAGGCATGAACACTGAAGCTTTCTTT.

The chain links TRBV19 to TRBJ1-5; D unclear. V was trimmed by 0 bases and J by 2 bases, leaving 8 bases between them. Germline CDR1 reads LNHDA; CDR2 reads SQIVND (reference sequence). This CDR3 region has 15 residues. Here the CDR3 reads CASSIEQTRNQPQHF. For the CDR3, the DNA is TGTGCCAGTAGTATAGAACAGACGCGCAATCAGCCCCAGCATTTT.

The chain uses TRBV12-5 and TRBJ1-6; tentatively, D is TRBD1 (5 bases). Germline V gene data show CDR1 as LGHNT and CDR2 as FRNRAP. V lost 4 bases and J 8 bases, leaving 12 bases between the germline ends. This CDR3 region has 14 residues. CDR3 in amino acids: CASGSGGGYSPLHF. CDR3 DNA: TGTGCTAGTGGTTCGGGGGGAGGGTATTCACCCCTCCACTTT. The whole variable domain, remainder taken from reference TRBV12-5 and TRBJ1-6, is DARVTQTPRHKVTEMGQEVTMRCQPILGHNTVFWYRQTMMQGLELLAYFRNRAPLDDSGMPKDRFSAEMPDATLATLKIQPSEPRDSAVYFCASGSGGGYSPLHFGNGTRLTVT.

The chain joins TRBV5-1 to TRBJ1-1; TRBD1 matches at 8 bases. Germline CDR1 and CDR2: SGHRS and YFSETQ. The CDR3 has 21 residues. The junction had 23 bases not matched to a gene; V was cut back by 4 bases and J by 0 bases. Here the CDR3 reads CASSTHPGRGRPLSMNTEAFF. CDR3 coding DNA: TGCGCCAGCAGCACACACCCAGGCAGGGGGCGACCCCTTTCCATGAACACTGAAGCTTTCTTT.

The genes are TRBV7-9 and TRBJ2-1, with 12 bases that match TRBD1. This CDR3 comprises 15 residues. J was trimmed by 10 bases and V by 4 bases; bases with no gene match: 8. Germline-derived CDR1 and CDR2 are SEHNR and FQNEAQ (reference sequence). The CDR3 nucleotides read TGTGCCAGCAGCTCTCTGGGACAGGGGGCCGAAGAGCAGTTCTTC. It codes for CASSSLGQGAEEQFF.

This chain joins TRBV20-1 and TRBJ1-5; TRBD1 is a possible D gene (6 bases). The CDR3 consists of 14 residues. Trimming took off 3 bases at V and 4 bases at J, with 13 bases between the two ends. The germline gives CDR1 DFQATT, CDR2 SNEGSKA (reference sequence). The CDR3 is CSASEYRENQPQHF. In DNA, the CDR3 is TGCAGTGCTAGTGAGTACAGGGAGAATCAGCCCCAGCATTTT.

The chain couples TRBV18 to TRBJ2-2, with D perhaps TRBD1 (5 bases). The CDR3 sequence is 13 residues long. Germline CDR1 reads KGHSH; CDR2 reads LQKENI. Trimming took 3 bases from V and 6 from J, leaving 8 bases between them. CDR3 bases: TGTGCCAGCTCACCGCAGGGCCCCGGGGAGCTGTTTTTT. Amino acids: CASSPQGPGELFF.

With regard to this clone: An end of the junction does not agree with germline; a read error may underlie this. V is TRBV7-2 and J is TRBJ1-1, with 10 positions matching TRBD1. The CDR3 is 16 amino acids. CDR1 SGHTA and CDR2 FQGNSA come from the germline V gene. The CDR3 DNA reads as TGTGCTAGCAGCTTAGCATTTTGGACAGGGGGTTCTGAAGCTTTCTTT. Translation gives CASSLAFWTGGSEAFF.

The chain uses TRBV2 and TRBJ1-6; the D gene is possibly TRBD1 (5 bases). This CDR3 has 15 amino acids. Trimming stripped 4 bases from V and 7 bases from J, with 14 bases between. In germline, CDR1 is SNHLY, CDR2 FYNNEI. CDR3: CASSGTGLKNSPLHF. The CDR3 region has the DNA TGTGCCAGCAGTGGTACAGGTTTGAAGAATTCACCCCTCCACTTT. The whole variable domain, filled in from reference TRBV2 and TRBJ1-6, reads EPEVTQTPSHQVTQMGQEVILRCVPISNHLYFYWYRQILGQKVEFLVSFYNNEISEKSEIFDDQFSVERPDGSNFTLKIRSTKLEDSAMYFCASSGTGLKNSPLHFGNGTRLTVT.

This chain uses TRBV27 with TRBJ2-5; D remains ambiguous. V was clipped by 5 bases and J by 5 bases, with 12 bases between them. Germline CDR1 and CDR2: MNHEY and SMNVEV (reference sequence). The CDR3 has 13 amino acids. CDR3 protein: CASSQALTETQYF. DNA for the CDR3: TGTGCCAGCAGTCAGGCGTTGACCGAGACCCAGTACTTC.

V gene TRBV27 combines with J gene TRBJ1-6, with 10 bases lining up with TRBD1. Trimming took 4 bases from V and 9 from J; bases not matched to a gene: 6. The germline V gene has CDR1 MNHEY and CDR2 SMNVEV (reference sequence). The CDR3 has 15 amino acids. CDR3 residues: CASSSSTGGGSPLHF. In DNA form, the CDR3 reads TGTGCCAGCAGTTCATCGACAGGGGGCGGTTCACCCCTCCACTTT.

The chain joins TRBV6-5 to TRBJ2-1; D gene uncertain. With 5 bases removed from V and 0 bases from J, the gap between germline ends came to 11 bases. CDR3 length: 15 amino acids. Germline values: CDR1 MNHEY, CDR2 SVGAGI. CDR3 sequence reads: CASSTQISSYNEQFF. In DNA form, the CDR3 reads TGTGCCAGCAGTACACAGATTAGCTCCTACAATGAGCAGTTCTTC.

The chain has TRBV28 and TRBJ2-1, with TRBD2 identical over 12 bases. The CDR3 totals 18 residues. V lost 5 bases and J lost 5; bases outside the gene matches: 13. In germline, CDR1 is MDHEN, CDR2 SYDVKM. This CDR3 reads CASSIVLAGGQRNNEQFF. For the CDR3, the DNA is TGTGCCAGCAGTATAGTACTAGCGGGAGGCCAGAGAAACAATGAGCAGTTCTTC.

CDR3 in DNA: TGCGCCAATCTCTCTGGAAACACCATATATTTT. This encodes CANLSGNTIYF. The chain uses TRBV5-1 and TRBJ1-3, with no clear D. Trimming removed 9 bases at V and 0 bases at J, with 4 bases between. The germline gives CDR1 SGHRS, CDR2 YFSETQ. CDR3 length equals 11 residues.

The chain links TRBV7-9 to TRBJ1-1; TRBD1 might be the D (5 bases). The V end lost 2 bases, the J end lost 8 bases, and 15 bases lay between the germline ends. Per the germline V gene, CDR1 is SEHNR and CDR2 is FQNEAQ (reference sequence). This CDR3 comprises 14 residues. The CDR3 DNA reads as TGTGCCAGCAGCTTAAAGAAGACAGCGGGGGAAGCTTTCTTT. Amino acid sequence: CASSLKKTAGEAFF. The full variable domain, in which reference TRBV7-9 and TRBJ1-1 provide the parts outside the CDR3, is DTGVSQNPRHKITKRGQNVTFRCDPISEHNRLYWYRQTLGQGPEFLTYFQNEAQLEKSRLLSDRFSAERPKGSFSTLEIQRTEQGDSAMYLCASSLKKTAGEAFFGQGTRLTVV.

The CDR3 sequence: CASRVPGVNTEAFF. The CDR3 nucleotides are TGTGCCAGCAGAGTACCGGGTGTGAACACTGAAGCTTTCTTT. The V gene is TRBV28, the J gene TRBJ1-1; D gene ambiguous. Per the germline V gene, CDR1 is MDHEN and CDR2 is SYDVKM. Trimming removed 6 bases at V and 0 bases at J, with 11 bases between. This CDR3 region has 14 residues.

This chain connects TRBV5-4 to TRBJ1-1; D is perhaps TRBD1 (5 bases). The CDR3 length is 15 residues. V was shortened by 3 bases and J by 1 base, with 13 bases between the two germline ends. In germline, CDR1 is SGHNT, CDR2 YYREEE (reference sequence). The CDR3 is CASSSSDSPNTEAFF. For the CDR3, the DNA is TGTGCCAGCAGCTCCTCCGACAGTCCGAACACTGAAGCTTTCTTT.

In this sample, this clone turned up a few times. This chain joins TRBV2 and TRBJ2-5; weak D call: TRBD2 (5 bases). The CDR3 length is 12 residues. In germline, CDR1 is SNHLY, CDR2 FYNNEI. The germline V and J ends were trimmed by 4 bases and 5 bases, with 8 bases remaining between them. CDR3 sequence reads: CASSVRRETQYF. In DNA form, the CDR3 reads TGTGCCAGCAGTGTAAGGAGGGAGACCCAGTACTTC.

This clone was observed once. This chain uses TRBV29-1 with TRBJ1-1, with D unclear. V was cut by 5 bases and J by 0 bases, with 4 bases left in between. Germline loops: CDR1 SQVTM, CDR2 ANQGSEA. CDR3 length: 11 residues. The CDR3 DNA reads as TGCAGCGTTCCAATGAACACTGAAGCTTTCTTT. Translated, it gives CSVPMNTEAFF. The whole variable domain, remainder taken from reference TRBV29-1 and TRBJ1-1, is SAVISQKPSRDICQRGTSLTIQCQVDSQVTMMFWYRQQPGQSLTLIATANQGSEATYESGFVIDKFPISRPNLTFSTLTVSNMSPEDSSIYLCSVPMNTEAFFGQGTRLTVV.

The genes are TRBV5-6 and TRBJ2-1, with TRBD2 matching over 7 bases. The CDR3 sequence is 19 residues long. Unmatched junction bases numbered 22, after V lost 4 bases and J lost 6 bases. Germline values: CDR1 SGHDT, CDR2 YYEEEE. DNA of the CDR3: TGTGCCAGCAGCCCCCCACCGGGACCAGCGGGAAAGTGGGGCAATGAGCAGTTCTTC. The encoded protein is CASSPPPGPAGKWGNEQFF.

This sequence joins TRBV2 and TRBJ2-1; the match to TRBD2 covers 7 bases. V trimming: 7 bases; J trimming: 5 bases; junction bases outside the gene matches: 8. The CDR3 spans 14 residues. Germline-derived CDR1 and CDR2 are SNHLY and FYNNEI. The CDR3 loop is CASITSETNNEQFF. DNA for the CDR3: TGTGCCAGCATTACTAGCGAGACAAACAATGAGCAGTTCTTC.

The V call is TRBV24-1, the J call TRBJ2-1; 9 nucleotides align to TRBD1. The CDR3 has 19 amino acids. Germline values: CDR1 KGHDR, CDR2 SFDVKD. V lost 3 bases, J lost 2 bases, and 13 bases stayed unmatched. The chain's CDR3 is CATSDTLTGGSDPYNEQFF. The CDR3 nucleotides read TGTGCCACCAGTGATACTTTGACAGGGGGTTCAGACCCCTACAATGAGCAGTTCTTC.

V gene TRBV19 combines with J gene TRBJ1-5; D is possibly TRBD1 (6 bases). This CDR3 has 15 residues. Trimming shortened V by 11 bases and J by 0 bases, and 17 bases separated the two germline ends. CDR1 is LNHDA, CDR2 SQIVND, per germline (reference sequence). The CDR3 DNA reads TGTGCCTCGACAGGCCCTCTCTATAGCAATCAGCCCCAGCATTTT. This gives the protein CASTGPLYSNQPQHF.

The chain recombines TRBV11-2 with TRBJ2-1, with TRBD2 identical over 10 bases. Per germline, CDR1 SGHAT and CDR2 FQNNGV. CDR3 length: 15 residues. Trimming at V came to 1 base and at J to 7 bases, leaving 4 bases not matched to a gene. The CDR3 sequence is CASSLGSSGGNEQFF. The CDR3 coding sequence is TGTGCCAGCAGCTTAGGGTCTAGCGGGGGTAATGAGCAGTTCTTC.